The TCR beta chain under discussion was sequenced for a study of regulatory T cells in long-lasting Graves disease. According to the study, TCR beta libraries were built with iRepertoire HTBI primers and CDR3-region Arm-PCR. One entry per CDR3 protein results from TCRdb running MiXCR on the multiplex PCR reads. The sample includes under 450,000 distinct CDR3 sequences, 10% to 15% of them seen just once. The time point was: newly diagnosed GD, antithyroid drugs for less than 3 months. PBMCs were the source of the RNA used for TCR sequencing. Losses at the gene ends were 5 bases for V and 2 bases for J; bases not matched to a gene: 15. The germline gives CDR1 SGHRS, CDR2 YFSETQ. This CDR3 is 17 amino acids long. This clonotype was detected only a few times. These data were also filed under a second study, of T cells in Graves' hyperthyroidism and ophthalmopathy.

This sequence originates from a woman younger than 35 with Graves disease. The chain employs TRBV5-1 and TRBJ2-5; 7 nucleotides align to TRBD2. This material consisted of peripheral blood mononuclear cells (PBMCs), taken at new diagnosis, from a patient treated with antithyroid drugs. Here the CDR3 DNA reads TGCGCCAGCAGTCGTCGTCTAGCGGCCTTGGGGCAAGAGACCCAGTACTTC. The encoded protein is CASSRRLAALGQETQYF.